This entry lists 16 T cell receptor beta chains sequenced from one sample in a study of beta chain features in type 1 diabetes. Expressed TCRB transcripts were sequenced because the entire RNA isolate underwent reverse transcription. Profiled with immunoSEQ multiplex PCR; TCRdb holds only in-frame clones, not every one. Of about 250,000 clones listed, around 14% are singletons. The specimen sequenced was naive CD4+ T cells from blood. The origin of the receptors is a woman aged 35 to 49 in good health.

This clone has just a few counts. The rearrangement links TRBV4-2 to TRBJ2-5, with a weak D call TRBD2 (6 bases). The J call could be wrong; TRBJ2-7 is a better fit for the DNA end. Germline CDR1 is LGHNA and CDR2 is YNFKEQ. The CDR3 is 17 residues long. CDR3 amino acids: CASSQEDRDWGSYEQYF. CDR3 sequence (DNA): TGTGCCAGCAGCCAAGAGGATCGGGACTGGGGCTCCTACGAGCAGTACTTC.

The rearrangement joins TRBV5-4 to TRBJ2-5; D is perhaps TRBD1 (5 bases). The CDR3 has 15 residues. Between the trimmed V and J ends, which lost 4 bases and 1 base, there was a span of 14 bases. Germline assignment: CDR1 SGHNT and CDR2 YYREEE (reference sequence). Here the CDR3 reads CASSLDGQPQETQYF. Written as DNA, the CDR3 is TGTGCCAGCAGCCTCGACGGACAACCCCAAGAGACCCAGTACTTC.

This clone appeared a few times. The chain is built from TRBV19 and TRBJ2-1; D might be TRBD2 (6 bases). Germline V gene lookup returns CDR1 LNHDA and CDR2 SQIVND (reference sequence). The CDR3 is 17 residues long. Trimming took 3 bases from V and 0 from J, leaving 15 bases between them. CDR3 in amino acids: CASSIRGGVSSYNEQFF. The CDR3 DNA reads TGTGCCAGTAGTATTCGGGGCGGGGTTAGCTCCTACAATGAGCAGTTCTTC.

The rearrangement links TRBV28 to TRBJ2-1; 7 nucleotides agree with TRBD2. V lost 8 bases and J lost 4; bases outside the gene matches: 5. The length of the CDR3 is 13 residues. CDR1 MDHEN and CDR2 SYDVKM come from the germline V gene. The CDR3 region is CASGRGLYNEQFF. The CDR3 coding sequence is TGTGCCAGCGGGAGGGGACTTTACAATGAGCAGTTCTTC. Full variable domain (rest looked up from reference TRBV28 and TRBJ2-1): DVKVTQSSRYLVKRTGEKVFLECVQDMDHENMFWYRQDPGLGLRLIYFSYDVKMKEKGDIPEGYSVSREKKERFSLILESASTNQTSMYLCASGRGLYNEQFFGPGTRLTVL.

The chain links TRBV6-5 to TRBJ2-5, with TRBD2 as a possible D gene (6 bases). This CDR3 contains 15 residues. Trimming removed 1 base from V and 2 bases from J, with 11 bases in between. Germline loops: CDR1 MNHEY, CDR2 SVGAGI. The chain's CDR3 is CASSYYFGRQETQYF. As DNA, the CDR3 is TGTGCCAGCAGTTACTACTTCGGGAGACAAGAGACCCAGTACTTC.

The chain carries TRBV10-1 and TRBJ2-5; 11 nucleotides agree with TRBD2. CDR3 length: 15 amino acids. J lost 1 base, V lost 3 bases, and 1 base had no gene match. Germline CDR1 is WNHNN and CDR2 is SYGVQD (reference sequence). The CDR3, as DNA: TGCGCCAGCAGTGATCTAGCGGGGGGCCAAGAGACCCAGTACTTC. The encoded protein is CASSDLAGGQETQYF.

In this sample, this clone turned up a few times. The sample has other DNA sequences that encode this CDR3 too. The rearrangement links TRBV19 to TRBJ1-2; 8 bases agree with TRBD1. Germline V CDR1 and CDR2: LNHDA, SQIVND (reference sequence). The CDR3 totals 13 residues. Unmatched junction bases numbered 6, after V lost 9 bases and J lost 3 bases. CDR3 DNA sequence: TGTGCCAGCTCCAAGACAGGGGACTATGGCTACACCTTC. Encoded protein: CASSKTGDYGYTF.

This clone has more than one count but fewer than ten. This chain joins TRBV9 and TRBJ1-5; possible D gene TRBD1, 6 bases. Trimming left V 5 bases short and J 7 bases short, with 16 bases between. The CDR3 extends over 14 amino acids. The germline V gene has CDR1 SGDLS and CDR2 YYNGEE. CDR3 DNA: TGTGCCAGCAGAGGGGGAGGGAATAACCAGCCCCAGCATTTT. It encodes CASRGGGNNQPQHF.

In this sample, this clone turned up a few times. The CDR3 bases are TGTGCCAGCTCACCTTCCCCTGCAGGCGTGGAGACCCAGTACTTC. This sequence encodes CASSPSPAGVETQYF. The chain links TRBV18 to TRBJ2-5, with D unclear. The CDR3 is 15 residues long. The germline CDR1 and CDR2 sequences are KGHSH and LQKENI. The V end lost 3 bases, the J end lost 5 bases, and 16 bases lay between the germline ends.

This clone has more than one count but fewer than ten. The V call is TRBV11-3, the J call TRBJ2-7; 7 bases line up with TRBD1. From germline, CDR1 is SGHNT and CDR2 YENEEA. Trimming cost V 6 bases and J 1 base; bases outside gene matches: 6. This CDR3 is built from 14 residues. The CDR3 here is CASSSRDRSYEQYF. The CDR3 DNA reads TGTGCCAGCAGTTCACGGGACAGATCCTACGAGCAGTACTTC.

V is TRBV18 and J is TRBJ2-3; 7 bases agree with TRBD2. The CDR3 spans 16 residues. Germline values: CDR1 KGHSH, CDR2 LQKENI. V shed 3 bases, J shed 0 bases, and the junction held 6 bases outside the gene matches. The CDR3 DNA follows: TGTGCCAGCTCACCTGTCCTAGCGGCAAGCACAGATACGCAGTATTTT. Protein: CASSPVLAASTDTQYF.

The gene calls are TRBV5-1 and TRBJ2-6; no clear D. CDR3 length equals 16 residues. CDR1 is SGHRS and CDR2 is YFSETQ in the germline V gene. V lost 5 bases, J lost 0 bases, and 12 bases lay in between. The DNA for the CDR3 is TGCGCCAGCAGTATAGTCCCAAACTCTGGGGCCAACGTCCTGACTTTC. Translation gives CASSIVPNSGANVLTF.

This clone was seen a few times. The chain joins TRBV11-2 to TRBJ2-1, with 10 bases that match TRBD2. Germline trimming cut 5 bases from V and 7 bases from J; bases unmatched to any gene: 11. From germline, CDR1 is SGHAT and CDR2 FQNNGV. The CDR3 has 16 residues. CDR3 in DNA: TGTGCCAGCAGCCCTGTTAGCGGGGGGCCGAGGAATGAGCAGTTCTTC. Its protein product is CASSPVSGGPRNEQFF.

This clone was observed a few times. The chain joins TRBV6-5 to TRBJ1-2, with 10 bases lining up with TRBD1. Germline CDR1 MNHEY, CDR2 SVGAGI. With 5 bases clipped from V and 7 bases from J, the junction kept 10 bases outside the gene matches. The CDR3 loop spans 15 amino acids. CDR3 residues: CASSTRGQGLAGYTF. The CDR3 DNA follows: TGTGCCAGCAGTACCCGGGGACAGGGGTTAGCTGGCTACACCTTC.

The gene calls are TRBV6-6 and TRBJ1-2, with TRBD1 identical over 7 bases. V gave up 3 bases and J gave up 4 bases; unmatched junction bases: 5. CDR3 length: 14 amino acids. Germline lookup yields CDR1 MNHNY and CDR2 SVGAGI (reference sequence). The CDR3, as DNA: TGTGCCAGCAGTTATGGGGGACAGACCTATGGCTACACCTTC. Translation gives CASSYGGQTYGYTF.

The V call is TRBV7-6, the J call TRBJ2-1, with 8 bases identical to TRBD2. Germline assignment: CDR1 SGHVS and CDR2 FNYEAQ. CDR3 length: 14 amino acids. Trimming cost V 8 bases and J 2 bases; bases outside gene matches: 5. Here the CDR3 DNA reads TGTGCCAGCCGCCCGGGGGGGGCCTACAATGAGCAGTTCTTC. Translating gives CASRPGGAYNEQFF.